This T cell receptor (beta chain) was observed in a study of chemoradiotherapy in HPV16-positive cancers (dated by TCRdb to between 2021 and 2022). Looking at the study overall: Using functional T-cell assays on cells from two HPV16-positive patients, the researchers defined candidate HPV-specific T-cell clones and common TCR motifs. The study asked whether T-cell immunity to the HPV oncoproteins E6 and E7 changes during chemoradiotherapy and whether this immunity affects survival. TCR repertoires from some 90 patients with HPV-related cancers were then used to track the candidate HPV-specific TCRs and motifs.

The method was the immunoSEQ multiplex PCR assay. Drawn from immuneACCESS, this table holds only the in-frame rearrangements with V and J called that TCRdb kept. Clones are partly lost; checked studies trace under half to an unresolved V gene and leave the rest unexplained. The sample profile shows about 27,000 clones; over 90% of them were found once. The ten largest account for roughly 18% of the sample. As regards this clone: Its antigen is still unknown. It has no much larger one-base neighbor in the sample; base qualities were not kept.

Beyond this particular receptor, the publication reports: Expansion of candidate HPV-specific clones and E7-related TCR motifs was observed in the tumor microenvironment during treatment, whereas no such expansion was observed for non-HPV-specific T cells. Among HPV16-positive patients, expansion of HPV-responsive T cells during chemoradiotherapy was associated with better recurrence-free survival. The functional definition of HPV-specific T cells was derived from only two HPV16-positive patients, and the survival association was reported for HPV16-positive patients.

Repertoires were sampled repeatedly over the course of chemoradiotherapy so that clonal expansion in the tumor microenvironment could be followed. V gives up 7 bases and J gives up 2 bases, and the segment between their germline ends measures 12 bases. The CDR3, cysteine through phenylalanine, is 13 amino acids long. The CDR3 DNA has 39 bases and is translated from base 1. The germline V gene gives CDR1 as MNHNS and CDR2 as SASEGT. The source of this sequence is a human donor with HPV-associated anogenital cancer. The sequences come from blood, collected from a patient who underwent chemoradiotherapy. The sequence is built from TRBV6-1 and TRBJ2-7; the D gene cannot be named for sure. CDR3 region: CASIAGATYEQYF. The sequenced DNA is TGTGCCAGCATTGCAGGTGCAACCTACGAGCAGTACTTC.